Shown below are 10 T cell receptor beta chains from a single sample sequenced in a study of T cell repertoires in cytomegalovirus infection. No cognate antigen is known for these TCRs. TCRdb re-derived calls from the reads in MiXCR, one entry per CDR3 protein. The sample records approximately 1,000,000 distinct CDR3 sequences, around 29% being singletons. The specimen comprised cultured CD8+ T cells from PBMCs, sampled from culture after CMV antigen stimulation. The receptor source for this set is a human donor in good health (CMV status not recorded). Some clones in this sample may be carry-over from other donors' samples.

Points on this clonotype: A read error may explain this, as a much larger clone is one base away. CDR3 sequence (DNA): TGTGCCAGCAGCGTAGACAGGGGGTCCTACAATGAGCAGTTCTTC. Its translation is CASSVDRGSYNEQFF. This chain links TRBV9 with TRBJ2-1, with 8 bases matching TRBD1. The ends lost 0 bases at V and 1 base at J; junction bases unmatched: 0. Germline lookup yields CDR1 SGDLS and CDR2 YYNGEE. The CDR3 contains 15 residues.

CDR3 protein: CASSLGRGRNMNTEAFF. In DNA, the CDR3 is TGTGCCAGCAGCTTAGGGCGCGGACGGAACATGAACACTGAAGCTTTCTTT. The chain combines TRBV7-9 with TRBJ1-1; no definite D call. This CDR3 is built from 17 residues. Germline loops: CDR1 SEHNR, CDR2 FQNEAQ (reference sequence). Trimming took off 1 base at V and 0 bases at J, with 15 bases between the two ends.

A few counts support this clonotype. The J gene is TRBJ2-3, the V gene TRBV20-1; perhaps TRBD2 as D (5 bases). The CDR3 covers 14 residues. The ends were cut back, 3 bases at V and 5 bases at J, with 15 bases in the middle. CDR1 and CDR2 from the germline V gene are DFQATT and SNEGSKA (reference sequence). The DNA of the CDR3 is TGCAGTGCTAGGGACTGGACGCCCCGAGATACGCAGTATTTT. Residues: CSARDWTPRDTQYF.

This clonotype was recorded a few times. This chain joins TRBV4-2 and TRBJ1-2; TRBD1 might be the D (5 bases). Trimming took 1 base from V and 12 from J, leaving 9 bases between them. Per germline, CDR1 LGHNA and CDR2 YNFKEQ. This CDR3 contains 11 residues. The CDR3 reads CASSQGGVDTF. The CDR3 bases are TGTGCCAGCAGCCAAGGGGGGGTAGACACCTTC.

The rearrangement uses TRBV5-1 and TRBJ2-2; tentative D call: TRBD1 (6 bases). This CDR3 is built from 14 residues. Trimming cost V 0 bases and J 9 bases, with 12 bases left between them. Per germline, CDR1 SGHRS and CDR2 YFSETQ. Here the CDR3 reads CASSLVGARRELFF. CDR3 nucleotides: TGCGCCAGCAGCTTGGTGGGGGCGCGCCGGGAGCTGTTTTTT.

This clonotype turned up a few times. The chain is built from TRBV10-3 and TRBJ2-6; TRBD2 might be the D (5 bases). The germline gives CDR1 ENHRY, CDR2 SYGVKD. The CDR3 length is 18 residues. Trimming pared 0 bases from V and 4 bases from J, leaving 16 bases between. The CDR3 bases are TGTGCCATCAGTGAGTCTATCGGGGTGATCTCCGGGGCCAACGTCCTGACTTTC. This gives the protein CAISESIGVISGANVLTF.

In its sample, this clonotype was seen many times. The gene calls are TRBV7-9 and TRBJ2-5; D remains unclear. Deletions cut 3 bases from V and 10 bases from J, with 15 bases between. Germline CDR1 reads SEHNR; CDR2 reads FQNEAQ (reference sequence). The CDR3 loop spans 13 amino acids. CDR3 in DNA: TGTGCCAGCAGCTTCCTTGCCGGGTGGGGCCAGTACTTC. The encoded protein is CASSFLAGWGQYF.

This clonotype was recorded at least ten times. The rearrangement links TRBV7-6 to TRBJ2-2; no reliable D call. The germline V gene encodes CDR1 SGHVS and CDR2 FNYEAQ. The CDR3 contains 15 residues. The V and J ends lost 5 bases and 5 bases respectively, with 15 bases between them. The CDR3, as DNA: TGTGCCAGCAGCGTAACTGATCCAGGAACCGGGGAGCTGTTTTTT. Its protein product is CASSVTDPGTGELFF.

This clonotype was seen a single time. The chain has TRBV4-1 and TRBJ2-1; 8 bases map to TRBD1. After removal of 1 base from V and 3 bases from J, the junction contained 5 bases not matched to a gene. Per germline, CDR1 MGHRA and CDR2 YSYEKL. This CDR3 has 16 residues. For the CDR3, the DNA is TGCGCCAGCAGCCAAGCGACAGGGGCCGACTACAATGAGCAGTTCTTC. Amino acid sequence: CASSQATGADYNEQFF.

There are many counts of this clonotype. The chain employs TRBV7-6 and TRBJ2-1; D call uncertain. V was pared by 4 bases and J by 6 bases, with 7 bases between. CDR1 is SGHVS and CDR2 is FNYEAQ in the germline V gene. The CDR3 is 12 residues long. CDR3 bases: TGTGCCAGCAGCTCCGATAGCAATGAGCAGTTCTTC. Its protein product is CASSSDSNEQFF.